The 24 T cell receptor beta chains reported below all come from one sample, sequenced in a study of blood T cell repertoires in COVID-19. Produced via immunoSEQ multiplex PCR; TCRdb's table is partial and in-frame only. The sample yields roughly 120,000 clones, 80% to 90% seen once. The sequencing input was peripheral blood. The receptor set was obtained from a woman aged 45 to 65 with active or convalescent COVID-19.

Only a few counts were recorded for this clone. The V call is TRBV7-8, the J call TRBJ1-2; possibly TRBD1 for D (5 bases). Germline values: CDR1 SGHVS, CDR2 FQNEAQ. Trimming took off 0 bases at V and 1 base at J, with 9 bases between the two ends. The CDR3 is 15 amino acids. The CDR3 protein is CASSLAQGLNYGYTF. CDR3 bases: TGTGCCAGCAGCTTAGCTCAGGGCCTTAACTATGGCTACACCTTC.

This chain links TRBV30 with TRBJ2-7, with 7 positions matching TRBD1. The V gene's germline CDR1 is GTSNPN and CDR2 SVGIG (reference sequence). The CDR3 totals 13 residues. V shed 7 bases and J 4 bases; nucleotides not matched to a gene: 10. The CDR3 region has the DNA TGTGCCTACAGGGGTGGTGGGAATTACGAGCAGTACTTC. Amino acids: CAYRGGGNYEQYF.

The rearrangement links TRBV27 to TRBJ2-2; 11 bases agree with TRBD2. V lost 5 bases, J lost 4 bases, and 3 bases stayed unmatched. The CDR3 is 15 residues long. The V gene's germline CDR1 is MNHEY and CDR2 SMNVEV (reference sequence). CDR3 protein: CASSPSGRPTGELFF. DNA of the CDR3: TGTGCCAGCAGTCCTAGCGGGAGGCCCACCGGGGAGCTGTTTTTT.

The genes are TRBV7-6 and TRBJ1-5; 7 bases are a match to TRBD1. The CDR3 has 15 residues. Trimming at V came to 5 bases and at J to 3 bases, leaving 7 bases not matched to a gene. Germline loops: CDR1 SGHVS, CDR2 FNYEAQ. The CDR3 here is CASSQRQGFNQPQHF. Written as DNA, the CDR3 is TGTGCCAGCAGCCAAAGACAGGGTTTCAATCAGCCCCAGCATTTT.

CDR3 sequence: CASRSQGRTQPQHF. DNA of the CDR3: TGTGCCAGCAGGTCCCAGGGTCGGACTCAGCCCCAGCATTTT. The V call is TRBV28, the J call TRBJ1-5, with D possibly matching TRBD1 (5 bases). This CDR3 has 14 amino acids. Germline V CDR1 and CDR2: MDHEN, SYDVKM. The V and J ends lost 6 bases and 6 bases respectively, with 15 bases between them.

The table lists this clone with a few counts. J is TRBJ2-2 and V is TRBV11-2; TRBD1 aligns across 8 bases. Germline V CDR1 and CDR2: SGHAT, FQNNGV. The V segment lost 5 bases and the J segment 0 bases; nucleotides outside the gene matches: 5. The CDR3 is made up of 16 amino acids. The CDR3 sequence: CASSPRTGTNTGELFF. CDR3 nucleotide sequence: TGTGCCAGCAGCCCGAGGACAGGGACGAACACCGGGGAGCTGTTTTTT. The variable domain in full, completed from reference TRBV11-2 and TRBJ2-2, reads EAGVAQSPRYKIIEKRQSVAFWCNPISGHATLYWYQQILGQGPKLLIQFQNNGVVDDSQLPKDRFSAERLKGVDSTLKIQPAKLEDSAVYLCASSPRTGTNTGELFFGEGSRLTVL.

The rearrangement joins TRBV14 to TRBJ2-5; D not certain. Germline values: CDR1 SGHDN, CDR2 FVKESK. The CDR3 extends over 14 amino acids. Trimming took 0 bases from V and 4 from J, leaving 9 bases between them. Here the CDR3 reads CASSQDRVRETQYF. CDR3 bases: TGTGCCAGCAGCCAAGATAGAGTACGAGAGACCCAGTACTTC.

This clone was seen a handful of times. The chain couples TRBV4-3 to TRBJ1-1; 7 bases align to TRBD1. Germline V lookup: CDR1 LGHNA, CDR2 YSLEER. The CDR3 runs to 16 residues. The V gene end was trimmed by 1 base and the J gene end by 3 bases; junction bases not matched to a gene: 8. DNA of the CDR3: TGCGCCAGCAGCCAAGTTCTCGACAGGGAATACACTGAAGCTTTCTTT. Translated, it gives CASSQVLDREYTEAFF.

This clone was recorded once. This chain connects TRBV28 to TRBJ1-5; possibly TRBD1 for D (6 bases). Germline CDR1 reads MDHEN; CDR2 reads SYDVKM. This CDR3 region has 15 residues. Trimming took 3 bases from V and 4 from J, leaving 13 bases between them. This CDR3 is CASSLIQGLNQPQHF. The CDR3 DNA reads TGTGCCAGCAGTTTGATACAGGGCCTAAATCAGCCCCAGCATTTT.

The chain joins TRBV19 to TRBJ2-1; TRBD2 matches 9 bases. The CDR3 runs 17 residues. The V gene's germline CDR1 is LNHDA and CDR2 SQIVND (reference sequence). V lost 1 base and J lost 4; bases outside the gene matches: 8. The CDR3 DNA reads TGTGCCAGTAGTATAGGGAGAGCGGGGGGAGCTTACAATGAGCAGTTCTTC. Translated: CASSIGRAGGAYNEQFF.

This sequence joins TRBV7-6 and TRBJ2-5; D is uncertain. The V gene lost 4 bases and the J gene lost 1 base, with 7 bases spanning the gap. The germline gives CDR1 SGHVS, CDR2 FNYEAQ. This CDR3 has 13 residues. The CDR3 protein is CASSSQLQETQYF. For the CDR3, the DNA is TGTGCCAGCAGCTCTCAACTCCAAGAGACCCAGTACTTC.

The V call is TRBV6-6, the J call TRBJ1-2, with 8 bases lining up with TRBD1. CDR3 size: 14 residues. Trimming at V came to 7 bases and at J to 4 bases, leaving 8 bases not matched to a gene. The germline gives CDR1 MNHNY, CDR2 SVGAGI (reference sequence). The CDR3 sequence is CASTSGGRSYGYTF. The CDR3 nucleotides are TGTGCCAGCACATCAGGGGGCAGAAGCTATGGCTACACCTTC.

V usage is TRBV4-3 and J usage is TRBJ2-7, with 8 bases fitting TRBD2. CDR3 size: 18 residues. The V gene's germline CDR1 is LGHNA and CDR2 YSLEER. The trim removed 4 bases at V and 1 base at J, leaving 15 bases unmatched. The CDR3: CASSLQEVPGGPSYEQYF. DNA of the CDR3: TGCGCCAGCAGCCTACAAGAGGTTCCGGGAGGGCCGTCCTACGAGCAGTACTTC.

The genes are TRBV5-6 and TRBJ1-2; D might be TRBD1 (5 bases). This CDR3 contains 14 residues. The germline V and J ends were trimmed by 4 bases and 8 bases, with 18 bases remaining between them. Germline lookup yields CDR1 SGHDT and CDR2 YYEEEE. In nucleotides, the CDR3 is TGTGCCAGCAGCGCCCAGGGAGGGCTTTGGGGCTACACCTTC. This translates into CASSAQGGLWGYTF. Variable domain in full (rest from reference TRBV5-6 and TRBJ1-2): DAGVTQSPTHLIKTRGQQVTLRCSPKSGHDTVSWYQQALGQGPQFIFQYYEEEERQRGNFPDRFSGHQFPNYSSELNVNALLLGDSALYLCASSAQGGLWGYTFGSGTRLTVV.

This clone occurred once. The chain carries TRBV9 and TRBJ2-1; D is perhaps TRBD2 (6 bases). The V gene's germline CDR1 is SGDLS and CDR2 YYNGEE. Trimming left V 0 bases short and J 0 bases short, with 13 bases between. The CDR3 contains 17 residues. In nucleotides, the CDR3 is TGTGCCAGCAGCGTAGAGGCTAGCGTTCGCTCCTACAATGAGCAGTTCTTC. This translates into CASSVEASVRSYNEQFF.

This clone is a singleton in its sample. The gene calls are TRBV25-1 and TRBJ2-3; TRBD1 might be the D (6 bases). CDR1 is MGHDK and CDR2 is SYGVNS in the germline V gene. The CDR3 is 14 residues long. The V end was cut by 4 bases, the J end by 0 bases, with 8 bases between. In DNA form, the CDR3 reads TGTGCCAGCAGTGGGACAGTTAGCACAGATACGCAGTATTTT. Translation gives CASSGTVSTDTQYF.

The chain joins TRBV7-9 to TRBJ2-6, with TRBD2 matching over 8 bases. V trimming: 7 bases; J trimming: 0 bases; junction bases outside the gene matches: 8. This CDR3 region has 17 residues. The germline gives CDR1 SEHNR, CDR2 FQNEAQ (reference sequence). The DNA for the CDR3 is TGTGCCAGCACCATGACTAGCGAGAGCTCTGGGGCCAACGTCCTGACTTTC. It translates to CASTMTSESSGANVLTF. Using reference TRBV7-9 and TRBJ2-6 for the parts outside the CDR3, the full variable domain is DTGVSQNPRHKITKRGQNVTFRCDPISEHNRLYWYRQTLGQGPEFLTYFQNEAQLEKSRLLSDRFSAERPKGSFSTLEIQRTEQGDSAMYLCASTMTSESSGANVLTFGAGSRLTVL.

This clone has just one count. The chain recombines TRBV28 with TRBJ2-7, with 7 bases fitting TRBD1. CDR3 length: 16 residues. V trimming: 3 bases; J trimming: 2 bases; junction bases outside the gene matches: 10. CDR1 is MDHEN, CDR2 SYDVKM, per germline. CDR3 in DNA: TGTGCCAGCAGTTTTTTGGCCACGGACAGGACCTACGAGCAGTACTTC. The encoded protein is CASSFLATDRTYEQYF.

This chain joins TRBV7-9 and TRBJ2-3; 7 nucleotides line up with TRBD2. CDR1 is SEHNR, CDR2 FQNEAQ, per germline (reference sequence). CDR3 size: 17 residues. V shed 5 bases, J shed 4 bases, and the junction held 15 bases outside the gene matches. The CDR3 nucleotides are TGTGCCAGCAGCCCTCCCCGACTAGCCGGGGAACCAGATACGCAGTATTTT. This gives the protein CASSPPRLAGEPDTQYF.

The chain couples TRBV7-3 to TRBJ2-3, with TRBD2 as a possible D gene (5 bases). This CDR3 is built from 14 residues. V dropped 5 bases and J dropped 4 bases, with 13 bases sitting between them. Per the germline V gene, CDR1 is SGHTA and CDR2 is FQGTGA. CDR3 in amino acids: CASSVGSTADTQYF. DNA for the CDR3: TGTGCCAGCAGCGTTGGGAGCACCGCAGATACGCAGTATTTT.

J is TRBJ1-1 and V is TRBV5-1; 10 bases fit TRBD1. With 4 bases clipped from V and 5 bases from J, the junction kept 17 bases outside the gene matches. The germline gives CDR1 SGHRS, CDR2 YFSETQ. The CDR3 has 18 amino acids. The CDR3, as DNA: TGCGCCAGCAGCGGGGGGGACAGGGGCTCCACGGGGCGAACTGAAGCTTTCTTT. This sequence encodes CASSGGDRGSTGRTEAFF.

This chain connects TRBV5-1 to TRBJ2-1; D may be TRBD2 (5 bases). CDR1 is SGHRS, CDR2 YFSETQ, per germline. Trimming shortened V by 5 bases and J by 6 bases, and 18 bases separated the two germline ends. CDR3 size: 15 residues. The CDR3 nucleotides are TGCGCCAGCAGGACACCACTAACCGGGGTCAATGAGCAGTTCTTC. Protein product: CASRTPLTGVNEQFF.

The genes are TRBV18 and TRBJ2-4; possibly TRBD2 for D (5 bases). The CDR3 is 16 residues long. Trimming took off 3 bases at V and 0 bases at J, with 12 bases between the two ends. Germline values: CDR1 KGHSH, CDR2 LQKENI. CDR3 amino acids: CASSPLGDVAKNIQYF. CDR3 DNA sequence: TGTGCCAGCTCACCCCTCGGGGATGTAGCCAAAAACATTCAGTACTTC.

V usage is TRBV5-1 and J usage is TRBJ1-6; the match to TRBD1 covers 7 bases. This CDR3 comprises 13 residues. Germline V CDR1 and CDR2: SGHRS, YFSETQ. The junction had 1 base not matched to a gene; V was cut back by 2 bases and J by 8 bases. CDR3 in DNA: TGCGCCAGCAGCTTAACAGGGGATTCACCCCTCCACTTT. Protein: CASSLTGDSPLHF. The full variable domain, completed using reference TRBV5-1 and TRBJ1-6, is KAGVTQTPRYLIKTRGQQVTLSCSPISGHRSVSWYQQTPGQGLQFLFEYFSETQRNKGNFPGRFSGRQFSNSRSEMNVSTLELGDSALYLCASSLTGDSPLHFGNGTRLTVT.